This record concerns one TCR beta chain sequence. Time point specified: blood 4 weeks post-SBRT, at nephrectomy. Documented treatment: 15 Gy SBRT to primary tumor, nephrectomy 4 weeks later. This renal cell carcinoma was of the clear cell type. This sample was included in a study of radiation and T cells in renal cell carcinoma. This CDR3 is 17 amino acids long. V lost 0 bases and J lost 0, with 9 bases in between. Germline V gene data show CDR1 as SGHAT and CDR2 as FQNNGV. Clones were sequenced by immunoSEQ multiplex PCR, and TCRdb holds only the in-frame ones, with some missing. The sample includes 140,000 to 150,000 clones, 86% of them seen just once.

The sequence came from a woman aged 45 to 65 with renal cell carcinoma. The J gene is TRBJ1-6, the V gene TRBV11-2; D is unclear. The starting material was blood, obtained from a patient whose treatment included radiotherapy and nephrectomy. CDR3 loop: CASSLERGSSYNSPLHF. In DNA form, the CDR3 reads TGTGCCAGCAGCTTAGAGAGAGGGAGCTCCTATAATTCACCCCTCCACTTT.